This T cell receptor (beta chain) was sequenced in a study of T cell clonotyping in hematopoietic cell transplantation. Recipients were bled about 28 days pretransplant and at posttransplant days 30, 100, 180. CDR3 size: 16 residues. Losses at the gene ends were 7 bases for V and 3 bases for J; bases not matched to a gene: 14. CDR1 is SGHNT, CDR2 YENEEA, per germline. Generated by immunoSEQ multiplex PCR, the TCRdb table keeps only in-frame clones and is missing some. The sample lists about 29,000 clones; about 90% were seen once. Findings and caveats of the study: No sorting was done, leaving CD4 and CD8 contributions mixed. Few recipient clonotypes overlapped donors; over 97% were de novo at given depth.

As regards this clone: Its antigen is currently unknown.

The rearrangement links TRBV11-3 to TRBJ2-7, with 8 bases identical to TRBD1. The source material was PBMCs, sampled 100 days after allogeneic stem cell transplant. The clonotype was recovered from a female patient aged 50-59 years who had an allogeneic stem cell transplant from a related donor, so the T cells may come from the graft donor. Some clones in this sample may be carry-over from other donors' samples. Here the CDR3 DNA reads TGTGCCAGCACTACCAGGGGGCTAAATGGGGTCTACGAGCAGTACTTC. Translated, it gives CASTTRGLNGVYEQYF.